The sequence of this TCR beta chain was determined in a study of T cell responses to AZD1222 COVID-19 vaccine. V was pared by 5 bases and J by 4 bases, with 10 bases of the junction left unmatched. This CDR3 is 15 amino acids long. From germline, CDR1 is LNHDA and CDR2 SQIVND (reference sequence). The table came from immunoSEQ multiplex PCR; TCRdb's copy has only in-frame clones and leaves some out. The table includes about 200,000 clones, approximately 94% detected once. This clone was seen once. This clonotype was sampled from an adult who received the MenACWY meningococcal vaccine as a control. This specimen consisted of peripheral blood, obtained 28 days after the second dose of the MenACWY control vaccine. V usage is TRBV19 and J usage is TRBJ1-2; 7 positions agree with TRBD1. Written as DNA, the CDR3 is TGTGCCAGTAGTCCGCAGGGGGACGGAGTCTATGGCTACACCTTC. This codes for CASSPQGDGVYGYTF.